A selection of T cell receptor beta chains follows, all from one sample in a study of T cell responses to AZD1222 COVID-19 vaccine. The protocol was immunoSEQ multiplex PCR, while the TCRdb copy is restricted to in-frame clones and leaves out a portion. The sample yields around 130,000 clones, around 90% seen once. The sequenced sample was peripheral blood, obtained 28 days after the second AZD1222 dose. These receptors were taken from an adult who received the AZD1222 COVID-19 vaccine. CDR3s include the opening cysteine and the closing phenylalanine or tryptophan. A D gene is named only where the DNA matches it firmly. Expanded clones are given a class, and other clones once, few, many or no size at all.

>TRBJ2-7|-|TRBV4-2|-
TGTGCCAGCAGCCAAGATCAGTGGGAGCAGTACTTC
CASSQDQWEQYF
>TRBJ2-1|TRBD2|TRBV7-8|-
TGTGCCAGCAGCCCCCGGACTAGGCAGAATGAGCAGTTCTTC
CASSPRTRQNEQFF
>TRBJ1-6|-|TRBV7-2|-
TGTGCCAGCAGCTTAGCGTTGGGAAATTCACCCCTCCACTTT
CASSLALGNSPLHF
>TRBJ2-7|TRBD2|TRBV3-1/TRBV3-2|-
TGTGCCAGCAGCCAACCTGACGGGGGGGGATTATACGAGCAGTACTTC
CASSQPDGGGLYEQYF
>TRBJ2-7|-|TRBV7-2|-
TGTGCCAGCAGCCGAACCGGCTACGAGCAGTACTTC
CASSRTGYEQYF
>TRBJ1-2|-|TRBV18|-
TGTGCCAGCTCACCGGCGGACGGTAACTATGGCTACACCTTC
CASSPADGNYGYTF
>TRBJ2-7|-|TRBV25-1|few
TGTGCCAGCACCCAGGGCACCTACGAGCAGTACTTC
CASTQGTYEQYF
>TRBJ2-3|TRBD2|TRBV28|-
TGTGCCAGCACCTCGCCAGGGAGGGGCGGCACAGATACGCAGTATTTT
CASTSPGRGGTDTQYF
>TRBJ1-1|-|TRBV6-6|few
TGTGCCAGCAGTTATCCCAACACTGAAGCTTTCTTT
CASSYPNTEAFF
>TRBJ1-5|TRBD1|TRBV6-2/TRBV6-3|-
TGTGCCAGCAGCGGACAGGATTATAGCAATCAGCCCCAGCATTTT
CASSGQDYSNQPQHF
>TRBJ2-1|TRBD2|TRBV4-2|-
TGTGCCAGCAGCCCGTGGACTAGCTCTAAGGGGAATGAGCAGTTCTTC
CASSPWTSSKGNEQFF
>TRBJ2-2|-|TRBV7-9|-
TGTGCCAGCAGCCGGACCACCCTGGACACCGGGGAGCTGTTTTTT
CASSRTTLDTGELFF
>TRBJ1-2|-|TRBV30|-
TGTGCCTGGAGTGTAAGGGGGGGCGACTATGGCTACACCTTC
CAWSVRGGDYGYTF
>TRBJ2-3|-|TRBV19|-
TGTGCCAGTAGTATAGTATGGGGAAGGAGCACAGATACGCAGTATTTT
CASSIVWGRSTDTQYF
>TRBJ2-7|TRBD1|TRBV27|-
TGTGCCAGCAGTCGGGACAGGGGACCTTACGAGCAGTACTTC
CASSRDRGPYEQYF
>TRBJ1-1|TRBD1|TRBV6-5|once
TGTGCCAGCAGTTTAACCGGGACAGGGGTCACTGAAGCTTTCTTT
CASSLTGTGVTEAFF
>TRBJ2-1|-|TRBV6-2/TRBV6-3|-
TGTGCCAGCAGTGACCGAAATGAGCAGTTCTTC
CASSDRNEQFF
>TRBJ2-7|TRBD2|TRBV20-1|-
TGCAGTGCTAGTTCAGCGGGAGTTGTATCCAACGAGCAGTACTTC
CSASSAGVVSNEQYF
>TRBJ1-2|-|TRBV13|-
TGTGCCAGCAGCTTAGACCGAAGGGGCACCTATGGCTACACCTTC
CASSLDRRGTYGYTF
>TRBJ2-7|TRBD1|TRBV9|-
TGTGCCAGCAGCGCCCGGGACAGCTACGAGCAGTACTTC
CASSARDSYEQYF
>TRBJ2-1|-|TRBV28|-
TGTGCCAGCACCCCCGGTAGGGGGCGGGGGTCCTACAATGAGCAGTTCTTC
CASTPGRGRGSYNEQFF
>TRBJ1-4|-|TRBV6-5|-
TGTGCCGGTAACAGGGCACCTAATGAAAAACTGTTTTTT
CAGNRAPNEKLFF
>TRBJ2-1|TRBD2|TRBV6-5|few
TGTGCCAGCAGTCCACTAGCGGGTAGCTACAATGAGCAGTTCTTC
CASSPLAGSYNEQFF
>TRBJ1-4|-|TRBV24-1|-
TGTGCCACTCAGGGAAGAACCGAAAAACTGTTTTTT
CATQGRTEKLFF
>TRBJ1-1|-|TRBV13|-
TGTGCCAGCACCGAAACGGGTGGCCGGACTGAAGCTTTCTTT
CASTETGGRTEAFF
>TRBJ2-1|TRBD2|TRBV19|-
TGTGCCAGTAGTATAACGGCTAGCGGGGGGCCCAGCTCCTACAATGAGCAGTTCTTC
CASSITASGGPSSYNEQFF
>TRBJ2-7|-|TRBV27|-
TGTGCCAGCAGTTTATCCCAGGGATTCTACGAGCAGTACTTC
CASSLSQGFYEQYF
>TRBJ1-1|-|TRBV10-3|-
TGTGCCACCCGGGGTGCGCACCAGGAAGCTTTCTTT
CATRGAHQEAFF
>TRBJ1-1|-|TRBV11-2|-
TGTGCCAGCAGCTTAGATATGGGAGCTTTCTTT
CASSLDMGAFF
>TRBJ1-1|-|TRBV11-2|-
TGTGCCAGCAGCCAGGGACGGACGAACACTGAAGCTTTCTTT
CASSQGRTNTEAFF
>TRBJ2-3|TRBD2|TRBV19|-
TGTGCCAGTAGGACGGGACTAGCGGAGACAGATACGCAGTATTTT
CASRTGLAETDTQYF
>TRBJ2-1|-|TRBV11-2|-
TGTGCCAGCAGCCAAGGGGGGGTTTCGGTTGAGCAGTTCTTC
CASSQGGVSVEQFF
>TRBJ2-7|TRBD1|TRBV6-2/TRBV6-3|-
TGTGCCAGCAGTTACTCGAAACAGGGGGCCGGGCAGTACTTC
CASSYSKQGAGQYF
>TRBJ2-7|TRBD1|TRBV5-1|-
TGCGCCAGCAGCTGGACCGGACAGGGCTACGAGCAGTACTTC
CASSWTGQGYEQYF
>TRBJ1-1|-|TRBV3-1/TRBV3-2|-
TGTGCCAGCAGCCAAATGATGAACACTGAAGCTTTCTTT
CASSQMMNTEAFF
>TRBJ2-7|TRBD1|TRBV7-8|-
TGTGCCAGCAGCTTGACAGGGGCCTACGAGCAGTACTTC
CASSLTGAYEQYF
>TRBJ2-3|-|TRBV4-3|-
TGCGCCAGCAGCCAGGGTAGCTTTAGCACAGATACGCAGTATTTT
CASSQGSFSTDTQYF
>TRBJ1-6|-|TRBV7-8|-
TGTGCCAGCAGCTTAGCAGGACGGGATTCACCCCTCCACTTT
CASSLAGRDSPLHF
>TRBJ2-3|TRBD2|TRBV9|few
TGTGCCAGCAGCGTGGGGGGGTACTCAGATACGCAGTATTTT
CASSVGGYSDTQYF
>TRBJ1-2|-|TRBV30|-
TGTGCCTGGAGTGTCGGGGAGGGCTACACCTTC
CAWSVGEGYTF
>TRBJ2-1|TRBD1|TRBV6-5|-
TGTGCCAGCAGTCAAACCGGGACAGGGGTGAATGAGCAGTTCTTC
CASSQTGTGVNEQFF
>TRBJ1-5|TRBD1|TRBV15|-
TGTGCCACCAGCAGAGAGGGACAGGGTTACGGCAATCAGCCCCAGCATTTT
CATSREGQGYGNQPQHF
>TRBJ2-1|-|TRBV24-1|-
TGTGCCACCAGTGACGCGGGGACGGCCTCCAGCTCCTACAATGAGCAGTTCTTC
CATSDAGTASSSYNEQFF